This note documents a single TCR beta chain sequence. The antigen remains unidentified. These data originate in a study of vaccination and CD4 T cells after COVID-19. Looking at the study overall: Six male and four female convalescents took part, two of them Hispanic. Cells received overlapping spike peptides from SARS-CoV-2, HCoV-NL63, HCoV-OC43 and HCoV-229E as stimulation. Study-wide results and limits: Median SARS-CoV-2-reactive clonotypes rose from 21 to 38, not significantly.

The Oncomine TCR Beta short-read assay was applied to DNA of cultured CD4+ T cells. TCRdb itself ran the PCR reads through MiXCR, one entry per CDR3 protein. Altogether about 18,000 distinct CDR3 sequences are present, about 48% being singletons, with the ten largest covering 13%. Trimming took off 5 bases at V and 3 bases at J, with 10 bases between the two ends. The CDR3 totals 13 residues. CDR1 and CDR2 (germline): MNHNS, SASEGT. Time point described: late sampling 161 to 241 days after vaccination in a few convalescent patients. Noted treatment: approximately 11-day PBMC culture with coronavirus spike peptide pools or control peptides (ViraFEST assay).

This sequence originates from a human donor who had recovered from COVID-19. The rearrangement uses TRBV6-1 and TRBJ1-1, with unresolved D. This sample comprised CD4+ T cells from blood, cultured in vitro, obtained about 7 months after SARS-CoV-2 vaccination. CDR3 loop: CASSREVDTEAFF. The CDR3, as DNA: TGTGCCAGCAGTAGAGAGGTAGACACTGAAGCTTTCTTT.